These T cell receptor beta chains were read from a single sample in a study of vaccination effects on CD4 cells after COVID-19. These receptors are not linked to any known antigen. TCRdb's table, derived via immunoSEQ multiplex PCR, lists solely in-frame clones and lacks some. The data hold about 59,000 clones, with around 78% observed a single time. Sequences were derived from CD4+ T cells from PBMCs cultured with HCoV-OC43 spike peptides, sampled after COVID-19 vaccination. The receptors stem from a human donor who received a COVID-19 vaccine. Both conserved end residues are part of each CDR3. The D gene is left open where the match is weak. Size is stated for part of the rows, as once, few or many counts, or as a class when the clone is expanded.

d_call	cdr3_length	clone_size	j_call	v_call	cdr3_nt	cdr3_aa
-	15	-	TRBJ2-2	TRBV5-1	TGCGCCAGCAGCCCCGCAGCTGCGAACACCGGGGAGCTGTTTTTT	CASSPAAANTGELFF
TRBD2	18	-	TRBJ2-1	TRBV14	TGTGCCAGCAGCCAAGGACGCGGACTAGCAAGGAGGCACAATGAGCAGTTCTTC	CASSQGRGLARRHNEQFF
-	13	few	TRBJ1-5	TRBV30	TGTGCCTGGAGTGTGTATAGCAATCAGCCCCAGCATTTT	CAWSVYSNQPQHF
TRBD1	16	-	TRBJ2-1	TRBV7-3	TGTGCCAGCAGCTTAACAGCAGGCACAGGGGTGAATGAGCAGTTCTTC	CASSLTAGTGVNEQFF
TRBD2	16	-	TRBJ2-1	TRBV7-8	TGTGCCAGCAGCCTCGCACCTAGCGGGGTATACAATGAGCAGTTCTTC	CASSLAPSGVYNEQFF
TRBD1	17	once	TRBJ2-2	TRBV13	TGTGCCAGCAGCTTGCATCCGGGACAGGGGGTAACCGGGGAGCTGTTTTTT	CASSLHPGQGVTGELFF
-	14	-	TRBJ1-6	TRBV6-5	TGTGCCAGCAGTCTAGGTCGGGGGAATTCACCCCTCCACTTT	CASSLGRGNSPLHF
-	13	-	TRBJ2-2	TRBV12-5	TGTGCTAGTGGTTTGGGATATACCGGGGAGCTGTTTTTT	CASGLGYTGELFF
-	13	-	TRBJ1-2	TRBV6-6	TGTGCCAGCAGTTACAAGTCTAACTATGGCTACACCTTC	CASSYKSNYGYTF
TRBD1	13	-	TRBJ1-3	TRBV28	TGTGCCAGCAGTTTAGGGACAGTTAAGTCCATATATTTT	CASSLGTVKSIYF
TRBD1	15	-	TRBJ2-1	TRBV5-1	TGCGCCAGCAGCTTGGGCACAGGGGGCGAGGGTGAGCAGTTCTTC	CASSLGTGGEGEQFF
-	11	-	TRBJ2-5	TRBV7-2	TGTGCCAGCAGCCCACAAGAGACCCAGTACTTC	CASSPQETQYF
-	15	-	TRBJ2-2	TRBV5-1	TGCGCCAGCAGCTTGGGGCAGGCGCTCACCGGGGAGCTGTTTTTT	CASSLGQALTGELFF